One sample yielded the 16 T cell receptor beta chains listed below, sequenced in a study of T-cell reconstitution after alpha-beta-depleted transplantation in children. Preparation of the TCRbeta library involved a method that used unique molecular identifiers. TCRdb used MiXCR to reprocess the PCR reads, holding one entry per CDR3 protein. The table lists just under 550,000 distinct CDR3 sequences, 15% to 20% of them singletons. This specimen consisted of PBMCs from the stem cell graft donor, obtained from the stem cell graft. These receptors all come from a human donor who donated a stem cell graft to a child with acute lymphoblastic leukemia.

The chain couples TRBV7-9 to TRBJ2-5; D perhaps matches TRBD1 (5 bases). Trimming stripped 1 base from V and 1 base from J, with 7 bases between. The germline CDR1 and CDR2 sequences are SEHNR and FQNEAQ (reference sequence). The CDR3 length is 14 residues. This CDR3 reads CASSLVTAQETQYF. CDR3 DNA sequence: TGTGCCAGCAGCTTAGTGACAGCCCAAGAGACCCAGTACTTC. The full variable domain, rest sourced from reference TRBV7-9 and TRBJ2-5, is DTGVSQNPRHKITKRGQNVTFRCDPISEHNRLYWYRQTLGQGPEFLTYFQNEAQLEKSRLLSDRFSAERPKGSFSTLEIQRTEQGDSAMYLCASSLVTAQETQYFGPGTRLLVL.

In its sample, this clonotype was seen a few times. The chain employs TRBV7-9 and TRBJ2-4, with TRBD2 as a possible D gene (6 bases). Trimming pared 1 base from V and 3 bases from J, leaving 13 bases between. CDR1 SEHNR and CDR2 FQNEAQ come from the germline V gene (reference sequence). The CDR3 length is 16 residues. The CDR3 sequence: CASSLGGVLGKNIQYF. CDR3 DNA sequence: TGTGCCAGCAGCTTAGGGGGGGTGTTGGGCAAAAACATTCAGTACTTC.

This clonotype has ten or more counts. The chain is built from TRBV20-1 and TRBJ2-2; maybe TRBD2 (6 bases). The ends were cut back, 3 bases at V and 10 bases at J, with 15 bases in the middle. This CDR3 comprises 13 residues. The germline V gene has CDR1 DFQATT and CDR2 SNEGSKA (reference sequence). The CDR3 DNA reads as TGCAGTGCTAGTGCCCCCGGGACTTCGGAGCTGTTTTTT. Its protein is CSASAPGTSELFF.

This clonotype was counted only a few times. The CDR3 sequence: CASSFPRGLGAQNEQFF. The CDR3 bases are TGTGCCAGCAGTTTCCCACGAGGCCTGGGGGCTCAGAATGAGCAGTTCTTC. The chain combines TRBV12-3 or TRBV12-4 with TRBJ2-1; possible D gene TRBD1, 6 bases. Trimming cost V 3 bases and J 7 bases, with 22 bases left between them. The CDR3 extends over 17 amino acids.

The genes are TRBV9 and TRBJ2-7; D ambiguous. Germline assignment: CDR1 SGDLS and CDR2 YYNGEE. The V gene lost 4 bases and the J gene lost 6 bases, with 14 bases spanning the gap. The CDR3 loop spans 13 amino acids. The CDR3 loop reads CASSPNKPAEQYF. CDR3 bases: TGTGCCAGCAGCCCCAATAAACCCGCCGAGCAGTACTTC.

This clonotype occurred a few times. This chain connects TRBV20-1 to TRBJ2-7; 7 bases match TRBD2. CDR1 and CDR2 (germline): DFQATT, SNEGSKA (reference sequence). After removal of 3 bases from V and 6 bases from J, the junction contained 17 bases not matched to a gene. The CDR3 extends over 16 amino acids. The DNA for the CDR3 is TGCAGTGCTAGGTTGGAGCGGGCGGGAGTCGTTTCCGAGCAGTACTTC. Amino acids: CSARLERAGVVSEQYF.

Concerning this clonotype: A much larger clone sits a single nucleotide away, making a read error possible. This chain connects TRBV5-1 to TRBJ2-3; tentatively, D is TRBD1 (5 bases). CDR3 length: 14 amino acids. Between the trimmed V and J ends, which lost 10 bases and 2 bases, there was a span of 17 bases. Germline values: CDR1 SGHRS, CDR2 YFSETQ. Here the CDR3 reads CAGTDSLITDTQYF. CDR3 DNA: TGCGCCGGCACCGACAGTTTGATCACAGATACGCAGTATTTT.

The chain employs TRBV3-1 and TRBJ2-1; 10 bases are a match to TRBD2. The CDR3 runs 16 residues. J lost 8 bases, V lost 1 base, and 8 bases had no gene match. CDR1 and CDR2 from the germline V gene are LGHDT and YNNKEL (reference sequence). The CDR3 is CASSQGPEAGGHEQFF. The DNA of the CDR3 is TGTGCCAGCAGCCAAGGCCCAGAAGCGGGAGGGCATGAGCAGTTCTTC.

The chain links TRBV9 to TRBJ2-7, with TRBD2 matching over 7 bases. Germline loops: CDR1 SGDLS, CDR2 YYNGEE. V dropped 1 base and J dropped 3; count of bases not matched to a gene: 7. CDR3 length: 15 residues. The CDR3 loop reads CASSVSRETSYEQYF. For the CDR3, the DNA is TGTGCCAGCAGCGTATCGCGGGAGACGAGCTACGAGCAGTACTTC.

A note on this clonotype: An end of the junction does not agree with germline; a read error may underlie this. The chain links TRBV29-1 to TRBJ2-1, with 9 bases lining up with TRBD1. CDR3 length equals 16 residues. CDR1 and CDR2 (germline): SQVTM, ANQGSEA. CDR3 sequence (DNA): TGCAGCGTTGAAAAATACAGGGGGCGACGTTCAAATGAGCACTTCTTC. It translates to CSVEKYRGRRSNEHFF.

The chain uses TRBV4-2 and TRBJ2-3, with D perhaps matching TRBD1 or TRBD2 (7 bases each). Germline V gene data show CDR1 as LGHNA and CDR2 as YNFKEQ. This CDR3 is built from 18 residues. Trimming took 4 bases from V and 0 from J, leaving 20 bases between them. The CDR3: CASSLKAGGGWSTDTQYF. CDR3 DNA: TGTGCCAGCAGCCTTAAAGCAGGGGGAGGGTGGAGCACAGATACGCAGTATTTT.

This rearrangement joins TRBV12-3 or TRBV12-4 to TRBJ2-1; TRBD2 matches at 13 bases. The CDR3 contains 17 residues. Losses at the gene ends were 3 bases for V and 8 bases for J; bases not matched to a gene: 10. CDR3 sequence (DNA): TGTGCCAGCAGTTTCCCCTCACTAGCGGGAGGGGGGGATGAGCAGTTCTTC. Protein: CASSFPSLAGGGDEQFF.

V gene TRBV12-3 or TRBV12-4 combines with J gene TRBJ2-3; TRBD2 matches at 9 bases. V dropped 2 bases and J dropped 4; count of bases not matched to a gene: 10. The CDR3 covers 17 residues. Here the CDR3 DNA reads TGTGCCAGCAGTTTAAATCTAGCGGGAACTCTTCCAGATACGCAGTATTTT. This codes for CASSLNLAGTLPDTQYF.

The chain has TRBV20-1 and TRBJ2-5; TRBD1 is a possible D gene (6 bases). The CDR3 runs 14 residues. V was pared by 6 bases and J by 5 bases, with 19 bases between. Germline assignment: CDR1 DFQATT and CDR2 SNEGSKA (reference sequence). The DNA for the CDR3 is TGCAGTGCCACCCCCGGGACAAGCGTGGAGACCCAGTACTTC. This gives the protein CSATPGTSVETQYF.

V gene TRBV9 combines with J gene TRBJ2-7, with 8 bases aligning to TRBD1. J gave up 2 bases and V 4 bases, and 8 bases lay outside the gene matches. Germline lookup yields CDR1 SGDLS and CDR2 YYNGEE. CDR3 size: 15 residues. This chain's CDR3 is CASSTLPGQAYEQYF. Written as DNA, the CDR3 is TGTGCCAGCAGCACATTACCGGGACAGGCCTACGAGCAGTACTTC.

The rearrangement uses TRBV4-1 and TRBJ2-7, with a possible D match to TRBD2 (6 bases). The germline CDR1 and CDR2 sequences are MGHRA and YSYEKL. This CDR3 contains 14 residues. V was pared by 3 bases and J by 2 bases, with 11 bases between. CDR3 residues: CASSHGRGAYEQYF. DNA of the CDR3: TGCGCCAGCAGCCACGGGCGGGGTGCCTACGAGCAGTACTTC.